Presented here are 10 T cell receptor beta chains from one specimen sequenced in a study of blood T cell repertoires in COVID-19. Sequencing used immunoSEQ multiplex PCR; TCRdb keeps in-frame clones, though not all of them. Here the sample spans about 220,000 clones, about 84% being singletons. The sample consisted of peripheral blood. The receptors were gathered from a human donor in a cohort sampled during active COVID-19.

The chain has TRBV19 and TRBJ2-4; tentative D call: TRBD2 (5 bases). Germline CDR1 reads LNHDA; CDR2 reads SQIVND (reference sequence). The CDR3 sequence is 16 residues long. The ends were cut back, 2 bases at V and 0 bases at J, with 11 bases in the middle. The CDR3, as DNA: TGTGCCAGTAGTATACGGGGAGCCCTAGCCAAAAACATTCAGTACTTC. Encoded protein: CASSIRGALAKNIQYF.

V gene TRBV18 combines with J gene TRBJ2-5; TRBD2 might be the D (6 bases). Germline loops: CDR1 KGHSH, CDR2 LQKENI. This CDR3 contains 14 residues. The V end was cut by 6 bases, the J end by 5 bases, with 16 bases between. This CDR3 is CASSSGTDRETQYF. The CDR3, as DNA: TGTGCCAGCTCGTCAGGGACTGACCGGGAGACCCAGTACTTC.

In its sample, this clone was seen once. CDR3 amino acids: CASSGEGGRTEAFF. The DNA for the CDR3 is TGTGCCAGTAGTGGAGAGGGGGGGAGAACTGAAGCTTTCTTT. V usage is TRBV19 and J usage is TRBJ1-1, with D perhaps TRBD1 (6 bases). From germline, CDR1 is LNHDA and CDR2 SQIVND (reference sequence). CDR3 length: 14 residues. V dropped 5 bases and J dropped 5 bases, with 15 bases sitting between them.

CDR3 amino acids: CASSLVQGWETQYF. For the CDR3, the DNA is TGTGCCAGCAGCTTAGTACAGGGGTGGGAGACCCAGTACTTC. V gene TRBV7-2 combines with J gene TRBJ2-5; 7 bases match TRBD1. The CDR3 sequence is 14 residues long. J was trimmed by 5 bases and V by 1 base; bases with no gene match: 4. Germline V gene data show CDR1 as SGHTA and CDR2 as FQGNSA.

This clone was counted between two and nine times. Here the CDR3 reads CASSLARVVVTEAFF. CDR3 DNA: TGTGCCAGCAGCTTAGCCAGGGTTGTTGTGACTGAAGCTTTCTTT. This sequence joins TRBV5-5 and TRBJ1-1, with D perhaps TRBD1 (5 bases). Between the trimmed V and J ends, which lost 2 bases and 5 bases, there was a span of 16 bases. This CDR3 has 15 residues. Per the germline V gene, CDR1 is SGHKS and CDR2 is YYEKEE (reference sequence).

This clone is judged medium-sized. This CDR3 is also generated by other DNA sequences in the sample. The chain has TRBV19 and TRBJ1-2; D gene uncertain. Trimming took 6 bases from V and 7 from J, leaving 9 bases between them. Per germline, CDR1 LNHDA and CDR2 SQIVND (reference sequence). The CDR3 loop spans 11 amino acids. The CDR3 DNA is TGTGCCAGTAGCCCCGGTCCTGGCTACACCTTC. Its translation is CASSPGPGYTF.

In its sample, this clone was seen a few times. The chain uses TRBV30 and TRBJ1-2; D gene unclear. V shed 0 bases and J shed 7 bases, with 6 bases lying between them. Germline V gives CDR1 GTSNPN, CDR2 SVGIG (reference sequence). This CDR3 spans 11 amino acids. In DNA, the CDR3 is TGTGCCTGGAGTGTGAGGGCTGGCTACACCTTC. Protein: CAWSVRAGYTF.

The CDR3: CASSPDRGGREQYF. The CDR3 DNA follows: TGTGCCAGCTCACCGGACAGGGGAGGTCGGGAGCAGTACTTC. The chain joins TRBV18 to TRBJ2-7, with 9 positions matching TRBD1. The germline gives CDR1 KGHSH, CDR2 LQKENI. Losses at the gene ends were 3 bases for V and 7 bases for J; bases not matched to a gene: 7. This CDR3 comprises 14 residues.

This clone was counted many times. The chain links TRBV6-5 to TRBJ2-7, with a weak D call TRBD1 (7 bases). Germline loops: CDR1 MNHEY, CDR2 SVGAGI. V lost 2 bases, J lost 0 bases, and 14 bases lay in between. The CDR3 length is 16 residues. CDR3 sequence: CASSYQGGADSYEQYF. The CDR3 bases are TGTGCCAGCAGTTACCAGGGGGGCGCGGACTCCTACGAGCAGTACTTC.

The chain recombines TRBV19 with TRBJ1-2, with 8 bases that match TRBD1. The CDR3 spans 16 residues. The germline CDR1 and CDR2 sequences are LNHDA and SQIVND (reference sequence). V lost 6 bases and J lost 5; bases outside the gene matches: 14. Here the CDR3 DNA reads TGTGCCAGTAGCCCTGTCAGGACAGGGTCGGTGTATGGCTACACCTTC. It yields the protein CASSPVRTGSVYGYTF.